The rows below give T cell receptor beta chains drawn from one sample of a study of blood T cell repertoires in COVID-19. Clones were read by immunoSEQ multiplex PCR, and TCRdb kept only the in-frame ones, dropping some. The table shows a few hundred thousand clones, with 75% to 95% occurring only once. Sequences were obtained from peripheral blood. Every receptor here comes from a woman in her twenties or thirties with COVID-19, enrolled during active disease. The CDR3 runs from the conserved cysteine through the conserved F or W. The D gene is left open where the match is weak. Clone size, where shown, is once, few, many, or a class for clones that have expanded.

J gene	D gene	clone size	V gene	CDR3 DNA	CDR3 protein
TRBJ1-5	TRBD1	-	TRBV28	TGTGCCAGCAGTCGAATAGGAGGGACAGGAAATCAGCCCCAGCATTTT	CASSRIGGTGNQPQHF
TRBJ1-5	-	-	TRBV2	TGTGCCAGCAGTGAGGAGGGGGGGTATCAGCCCCAGCATTTT	CASSEEGGYQPQHF
TRBJ2-3	-	-	TRBV7-2	TGTGCCAGCAGCGCTACTACCCGGAATACGCAGTATTTT	CASSATTRNTQYF
TRBJ2-1	-	-	TRBV11-3	TGTGCCAGCAGCTTGGGCAGGGGCGATGAGCAGTTCTTC	CASSLGRGDEQFF
TRBJ1-2	TRBD1	-	TRBV6-5	TGTGCCAGCACCAGACAGGGGGCAAACTATGGCTACACCTTC	CASTRQGANYGYTF
TRBJ1-5	-	-	TRBV6-2/TRBV6-3	TGTGCCAGCAGTTTGGACACGTATTATCAGCCCCAGCATTTT	CASSLDTYYQPQHF
TRBJ2-1	TRBD2	-	TRBV30	TGTGCCTGGACCCGACTAGCGGCCTACAATGAGCAGTTCTTC	CAWTRLAAYNEQFF
TRBJ2-1	-	few	TRBV7-9	TGTGCCGCCCAGCTTATCTCCACAGACGGGACTGGGGCAATCGATGAGCAGTTCTTC	CAAQLISTDGTGAIDEQFF
TRBJ2-1	TRBD2	-	TRBV29-1	TGCAGCGGACTAGCGGACAATGAGCAGTTCTTC	CSGLADNEQFF
TRBJ1-3	-	-	TRBV27	TGTGCCAGCAGTTTATCGTATGAGGGCGCGGGTGGAAACACCATATATTTT	CASSLSYEGAGGNTIYF
TRBJ1-2	-	-	TRBV7-8	TGTGCCAGCAGGGACAGAGGAGGCTATGGCTACACCTTC	CASRDRGGYGYTF
TRBJ1-1	TRBD1	-	TRBV3-1/TRBV3-2	TGTGCCAGCAGCCAAGCTCCAGGGGGAACTGAAGCTTTCTTT	CASSQAPGGTEAFF
TRBJ2-4	-	-	TRBV5-6	TGTGCCAGCAGCTTGGGATCTTGGGGGCAGGGAAACATTCAGTACTTC	CASSLGSWGQGNIQYF
TRBJ1-4	-	-	TRBV15	TGTGCCACCAGCAGACTTACAGGGTCAACTAATGAAAAACTGTTTTTT	CATSRLTGSTNEKLFF
TRBJ2-3	-	-	TRBV11-2	TGTGCCAGCAGCCCTCTTCCGGTCGGCGGGACAGATACGCAGTATTTT	CASSPLPVGGTDTQYF
TRBJ1-4	-	-	TRBV6-4	TGTGCCAGCAGCCTCAGGGTGGAGCCAGGAAAACTGTTTTTT	CASSLRVEPGKLFF
TRBJ1-1	TRBD1	-	TRBV5-1	TGCGCCAGCAGCCAGGGGGGGACAGGGACCACTGAAGCTTTCTTT	CASSQGGTGTTEAFF
TRBJ2-1	TRBD2	-	TRBV27	TGTGCCAGCAGCCAGCGGGAGGGGCGGGAGCAGTTCTTC	CASSQREGREQFF
TRBJ1-1	-	-	TRBV2	TGTGCCACCGGGCGGGGAAACACTGAAGCTTTCTTT	CATGRGNTEAFF
TRBJ1-5	-	-	TRBV28	TGTGCCAGCAGTTTATCTCGCCTGGACAGAGGGAATCAGCCCCAGCATTTT	CASSLSRLDRGNQPQHF
TRBJ2-2	-	-	TRBV19	TGTGCCAGTAGTCCGCTCACACTAGAATACACCGGGGAGCTGTTTTTT	CASSPLTLEYTGELFF
TRBJ2-4	-	-	TRBV27	TGTGCCAGCAGTTTAGGCAGAAACCCAAACATTCAGTACTTC	CASSLGRNPNIQYF
TRBJ2-2	TRBD2	-	TRBV9	TGTGCCAGCAGCCTGGGACTAGCGGGAGTGTCCGGGGAGCTGTTTTTT	CASSLGLAGVSGELFF
TRBJ2-1	TRBD2	-	TRBV13	TGTGCCAGCAGCTTAGGTTTAGCGGGAGTGGGCAATGAGCAGTTCTTC	CASSLGLAGVGNEQFF
TRBJ1-4	-	-	TRBV6-5	TGTGCCAGCAGTCGCGGGGGTAAGGCCGAAAAACTGTTTTTT	CASSRGGKAEKLFF
TRBJ2-1	TRBD2	-	TRBV19	TGTGCCAGTAGTTTCGTGGCGGGGGACTACAATGAGCAGTTCTTC	CASSFVAGDYNEQFF